This T cell receptor beta chain comes out of a study of T cell repertoires in cytomegalovirus infection. Background on the study: A matching HLA type, together with CMV infection, was signaled by public TCR beta signatures.

TCRdb itself ran the reads through MiXCR, one entry per CDR3 protein. The profile shows around 740,000 distinct CDR3 sequences, roughly 35% of them singletons. Study-wide results and limits: Carriers of CMV and the relevant HLA type were discriminated by public TCR beta frequency. In two of eight donors, the top clonotype was HLA-C-restricted CMV-specific.

The CDR3 is 14 amino acids. V was shortened by 3 bases and J by 0 bases, with 7 bases between the two germline ends. Germline V gives CDR1 MGHRA, CDR2 YSYEKL. Comment on this clonotype: Its antigen remains unidentified.

V is TRBV4-1 and J is TRBJ2-3; D ambiguous. This clonotype was sampled from a human donor in good health (CMV status not recorded). Some clones in this sample may be carry-over from other donors' samples. What was sequenced was PBMCs. For the CDR3, the DNA is TGCGCCAGCAGCCAGGAGACTAGCACAGATACGCAGTATTTT. Translating gives CASSQETSTDTQYF.